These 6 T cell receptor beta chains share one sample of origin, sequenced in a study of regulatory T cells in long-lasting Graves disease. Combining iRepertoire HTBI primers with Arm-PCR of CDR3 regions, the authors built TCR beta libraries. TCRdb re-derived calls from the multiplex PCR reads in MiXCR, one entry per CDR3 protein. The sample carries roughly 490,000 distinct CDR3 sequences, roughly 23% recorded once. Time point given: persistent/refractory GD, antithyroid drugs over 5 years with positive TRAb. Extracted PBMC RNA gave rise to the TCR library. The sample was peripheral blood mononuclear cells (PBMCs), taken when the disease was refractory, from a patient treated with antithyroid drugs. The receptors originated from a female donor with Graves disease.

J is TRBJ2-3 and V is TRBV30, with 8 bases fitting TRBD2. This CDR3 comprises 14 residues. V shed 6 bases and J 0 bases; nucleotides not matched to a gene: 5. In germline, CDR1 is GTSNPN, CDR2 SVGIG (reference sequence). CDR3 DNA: TGTGCCTGCCGGCGGGGGGCTAGCACAGATACGCAGTATTTT. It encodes CACRRGASTDTQYF.

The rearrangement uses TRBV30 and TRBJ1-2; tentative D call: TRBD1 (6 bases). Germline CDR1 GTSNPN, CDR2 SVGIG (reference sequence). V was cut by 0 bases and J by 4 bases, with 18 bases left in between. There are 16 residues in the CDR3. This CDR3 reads CAWSVGGGPIGYGYTF. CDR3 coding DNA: TGTGCCTGGAGTGTTGGGGGCGGCCCTATAGGCTATGGCTACACCTTC.

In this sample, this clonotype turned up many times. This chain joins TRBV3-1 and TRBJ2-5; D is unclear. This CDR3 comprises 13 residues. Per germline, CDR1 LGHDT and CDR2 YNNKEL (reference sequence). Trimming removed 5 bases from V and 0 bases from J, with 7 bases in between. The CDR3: CASSYVNQETQYF. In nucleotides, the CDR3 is TGTGCCAGCAGCTACGTCAACCAAGAGACCCAGTACTTC.

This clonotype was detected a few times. This CDR3 is CASSLVGDTQYF. DNA of the CDR3: TGTGCCAGCAGTTTAGTTGGTGATACGCAGTATTTT. The genes are TRBV28 and TRBJ2-3; no clear D. This CDR3 comprises 12 residues. Germline loops: CDR1 MDHEN, CDR2 SYDVKM. The germline V and J ends were trimmed by 2 bases and 6 bases, with 6 bases remaining between them.

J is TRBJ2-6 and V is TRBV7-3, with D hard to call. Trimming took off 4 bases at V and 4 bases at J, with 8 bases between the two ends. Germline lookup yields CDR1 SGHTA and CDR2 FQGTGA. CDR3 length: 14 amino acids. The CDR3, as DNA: TGTGCCAGCAGCTCCCCCGGGGGGGCCAACGTCCTGACTTTC. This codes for CASSSPGGANVLTF.

CDR3 protein: CASSSSDRRDTQYF. As DNA, the CDR3 is TGTGCCAGCAGTTCCTCGGACAGGAGGGATACGCAGTATTTT. This chain joins TRBV28 and TRBJ2-3; the match to TRBD1 covers 7 bases. The CDR3 is made up of 14 amino acids. V was pared by 4 bases and J by 6 bases, with 7 bases of the junction left unmatched. Germline V gives CDR1 MDHEN, CDR2 SYDVKM.